One and the same sample provided the 8 T cell receptor beta chains below, sequenced in a study of shared clonotypes between healthy human individuals. Only in-frame clones appear in the TCRdb table, and some are missing; sequencing was by immunoSEQ multiplex PCR. The data contain about 690,000 clones, around 91% of them singletons. Specimen: memory CD8+ T cells from PBMCs. Subset given: CD45RO+ cells pooled with CCR7-negative TemRA cells. These receptors all come from a man between 18 and 35 years old in good health. Some clones in this sample may be carry-over from other donors' samples.

This chain connects TRBV14 to TRBJ2-2; D is perhaps TRBD1 or TRBD2 (5 bases each). Germline CDR1 is SGHDN and CDR2 is FVKESK. Deletions cut 5 bases from V and 7 bases from J, with 17 bases between. This CDR3 has 15 residues. The CDR3 DNA sequence: TGTGCCAGCAGCGACGGGACGTATGAAGTCGGGGAGCTGTTTTTT. This sequence encodes CASSDGTYEVGELFF.

The chain joins TRBV4-1 to TRBJ2-1, with D maybe TRBD2 (6 bases). V gave up 4 bases and J gave up 1 base, with 17 bases separating them. Germline V gene data show CDR1 as MGHRA and CDR2 as YSYEKL. The CDR3 contains 17 residues. The CDR3 spells CASSPKTLAISYNEQFF. The CDR3 DNA sequence: TGCGCCAGCAGCCCAAAAACACTAGCTATATCCTACAATGAGCAGTTCTTC.

V usage is TRBV9 and J usage is TRBJ2-2; D perhaps matches TRBD2 (5 bases). CDR1 is SGDLS and CDR2 is YYNGEE in the germline V gene. V was pared by 0 bases and J by 5 bases, with 11 bases between. The CDR3 consists of 15 residues. DNA of the CDR3: TGTGCCAGCAGCGTAGTAGGGAGAAGTACCGGGGAGCTGTTTTTT. It translates to CASSVVGRSTGELFF.

The chain uses TRBV2 and TRBJ2-2; D not resolved. The CDR3 is 14 residues long. V dropped 2 bases and J dropped 3 bases, with 7 bases sitting between them. Germline V gives CDR1 SNHLY, CDR2 FYNNEI. CDR3 sequence (DNA): TGTGCCAGCAGTGAAAGTCCTGACACCGGGGAGCTGTTTTTT. It is translated as CASSESPDTGELFF.

This chain joins TRBV9 and TRBJ1-3; 7 bases agree with TRBD1. The CDR3 consists of 19 residues. With V trimmed by 4 bases and J by 1 base, 17 bases remained unmatched. CDR1 is SGDLS and CDR2 is YYNGEE in the germline V gene. DNA for the CDR3: TGTGCCAGCAGCACCCCCCGGGGGACAGTCGAGTCTTCTGGAAACACCATATATTTT. Translating it yields CASSTPRGTVESSGNTIYF.

This sequence joins TRBV7-9 and TRBJ2-5; 7 bases align to TRBD2. In germline, CDR1 is SEHNR, CDR2 FQNEAQ (reference sequence). V dropped 5 bases and J dropped 5; count of bases not matched to a gene: 8. The CDR3 covers 14 residues. The CDR3 DNA is TGTGCCAGCAGCCCCCACGGGGAGGGGGAGACCCAGTACTTC. This encodes CASSPHGEGETQYF.

The rearrangement joins TRBV27 to TRBJ1-4; D call uncertain. The V and J ends lost 6 bases and 4 bases respectively, with 12 bases between them. CDR1 and CDR2 (germline): MNHEY, SMNVEV (reference sequence). The CDR3 is 14 residues long. DNA for the CDR3: TGTGCCAGCAGGAACGGAGCTTTTAATGAAAAACTGTTTTTT. This gives the protein CASRNGAFNEKLFF.

The rearrangement links TRBV27 to TRBJ2-1, with TRBD1 identical over 8 bases. Per germline, CDR1 MNHEY and CDR2 SMNVEV (reference sequence). The CDR3 has 15 residues. J gave up 6 bases and V 3 bases, and 7 bases lay outside the gene matches. CDR3 bases: TGTGCCAGCAGTTTGCGGACAGGGCATTTCAATGAGCAGTTCTTC. This encodes CASSLRTGHFNEQFF.